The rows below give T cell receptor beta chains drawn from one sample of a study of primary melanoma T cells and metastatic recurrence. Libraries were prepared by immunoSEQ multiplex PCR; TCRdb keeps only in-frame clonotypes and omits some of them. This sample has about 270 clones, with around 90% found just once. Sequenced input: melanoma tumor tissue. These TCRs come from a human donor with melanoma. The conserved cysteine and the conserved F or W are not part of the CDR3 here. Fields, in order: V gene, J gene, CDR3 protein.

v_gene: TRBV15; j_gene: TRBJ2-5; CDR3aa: ATRAAGSQETQY
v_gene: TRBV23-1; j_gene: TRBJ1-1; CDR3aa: ASRKNVDRLGTEAF
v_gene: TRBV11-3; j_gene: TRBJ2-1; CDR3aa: ASSLLMDSVEQF
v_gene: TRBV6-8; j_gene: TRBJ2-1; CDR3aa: ASSYGAGPSYEQF
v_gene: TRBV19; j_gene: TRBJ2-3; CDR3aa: ASSTLAGADTQY
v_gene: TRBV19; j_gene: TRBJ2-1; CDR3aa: ASSIKGQGYNEQF
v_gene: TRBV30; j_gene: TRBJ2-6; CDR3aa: GGSGANVLT
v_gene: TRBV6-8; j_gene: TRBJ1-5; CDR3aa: ASSYGGQGYQPQH
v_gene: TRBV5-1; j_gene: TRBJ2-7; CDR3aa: ASSRGPSSYEQY
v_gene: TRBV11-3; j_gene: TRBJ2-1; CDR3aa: ASSPALGLAGGIEQF
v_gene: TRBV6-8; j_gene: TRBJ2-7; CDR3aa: ASSIDSSYEQY
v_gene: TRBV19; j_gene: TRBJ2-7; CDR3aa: ASKRTGDSYEQY
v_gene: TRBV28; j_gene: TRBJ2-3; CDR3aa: ASSLSTDTQY
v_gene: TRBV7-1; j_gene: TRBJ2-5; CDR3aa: ASSPAYKETQY
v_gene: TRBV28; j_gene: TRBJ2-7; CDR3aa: ASTGSLREQY
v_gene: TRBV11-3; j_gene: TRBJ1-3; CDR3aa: ASSRGGRTGNTIY
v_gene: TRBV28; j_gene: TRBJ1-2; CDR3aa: ASSLPWMNYGYI
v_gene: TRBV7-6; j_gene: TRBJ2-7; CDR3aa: ASSRLAGAGEQY
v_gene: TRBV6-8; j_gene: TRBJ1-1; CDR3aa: ASNTGPQSDEAF
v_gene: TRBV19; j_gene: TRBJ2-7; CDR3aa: ASSLQATPGPSYEQY
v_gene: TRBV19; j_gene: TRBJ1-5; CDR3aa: ASSAGQIGSPQH
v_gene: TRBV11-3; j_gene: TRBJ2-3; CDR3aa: ASSSRLAGLSTDTQY
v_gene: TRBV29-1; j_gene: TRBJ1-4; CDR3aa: SVRTGTGEKLF
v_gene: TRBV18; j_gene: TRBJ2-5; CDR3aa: ASSPMRNLKETQY